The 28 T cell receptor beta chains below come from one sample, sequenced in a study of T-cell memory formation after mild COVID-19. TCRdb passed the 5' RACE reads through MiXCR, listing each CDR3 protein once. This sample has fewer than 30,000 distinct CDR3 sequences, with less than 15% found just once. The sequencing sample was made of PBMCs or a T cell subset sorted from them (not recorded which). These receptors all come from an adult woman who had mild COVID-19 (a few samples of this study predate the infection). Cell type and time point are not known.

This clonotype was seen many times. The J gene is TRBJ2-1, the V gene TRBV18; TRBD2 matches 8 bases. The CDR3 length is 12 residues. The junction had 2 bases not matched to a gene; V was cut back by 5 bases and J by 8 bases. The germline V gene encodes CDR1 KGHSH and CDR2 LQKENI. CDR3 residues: CASSSGSYEQFF. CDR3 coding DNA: TGTGCCAGCTCAAGCGGGAGCTATGAGCAGTTCTTC.

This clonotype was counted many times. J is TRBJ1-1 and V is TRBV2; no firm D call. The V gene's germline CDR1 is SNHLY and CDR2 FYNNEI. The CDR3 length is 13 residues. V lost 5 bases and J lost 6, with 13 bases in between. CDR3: CASSRDLGAEAFF. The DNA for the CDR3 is TGTGCCAGCAGTCGGGATCTAGGCGCTGAAGCTTTCTTT.

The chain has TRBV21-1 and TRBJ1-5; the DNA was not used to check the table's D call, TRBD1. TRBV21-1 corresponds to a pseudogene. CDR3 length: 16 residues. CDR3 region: CASSQPGQHPNQPQHF. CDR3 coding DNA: TGTGCCAGCAGCCAGCCGGGACAGCACCCTAATCAGCCCCAGCATTTT.

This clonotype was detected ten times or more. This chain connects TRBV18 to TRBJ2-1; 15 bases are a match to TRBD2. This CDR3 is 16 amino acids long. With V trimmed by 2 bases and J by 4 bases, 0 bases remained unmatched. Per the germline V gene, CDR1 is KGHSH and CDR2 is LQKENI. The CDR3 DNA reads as TGTGCCAGCTCACCAGGACTAGCGGGGGGGTACAATGAGCAGTTCTTC. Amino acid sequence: CASSPGLAGGYNEQFF.

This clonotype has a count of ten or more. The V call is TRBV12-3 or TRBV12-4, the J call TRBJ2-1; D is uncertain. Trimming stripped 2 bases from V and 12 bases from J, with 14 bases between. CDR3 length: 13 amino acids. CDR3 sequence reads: CASSLSKIKSQFF. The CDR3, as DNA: TGTGCCAGCAGTTTATCAAAGATTAAGTCGCAGTTCTTC.

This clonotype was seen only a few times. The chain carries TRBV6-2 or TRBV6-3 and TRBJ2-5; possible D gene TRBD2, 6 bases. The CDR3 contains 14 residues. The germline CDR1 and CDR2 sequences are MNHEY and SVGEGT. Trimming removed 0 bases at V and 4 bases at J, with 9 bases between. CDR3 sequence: CASSYSAEGETQYF. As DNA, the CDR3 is TGTGCCAGCAGTTACTCGGCGGAGGGAGAGACCCAGTACTTC.

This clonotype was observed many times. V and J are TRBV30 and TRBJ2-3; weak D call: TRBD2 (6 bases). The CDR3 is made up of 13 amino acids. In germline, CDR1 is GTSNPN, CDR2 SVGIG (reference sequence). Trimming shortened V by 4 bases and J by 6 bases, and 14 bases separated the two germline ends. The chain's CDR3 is CAWTPGARDTQYF. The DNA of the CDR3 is TGTGCCTGGACCCCGGGAGCGAGGGATACGCAGTATTTT.

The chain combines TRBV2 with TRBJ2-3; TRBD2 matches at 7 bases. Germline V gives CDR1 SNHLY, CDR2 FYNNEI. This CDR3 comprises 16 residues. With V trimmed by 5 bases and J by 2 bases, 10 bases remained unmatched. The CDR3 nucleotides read TGTGCCAGCAGTCCCGCGGCTAGCGGAAACACAGATACGCAGTATTTT. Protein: CASSPAASGNTDTQYF.

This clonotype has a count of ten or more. For the CDR3, the DNA is TGTGCCAGTAGTCCATGGGGACAGGGGCACACTGAAGCTTTCTTT. It specifies CASSPWGQGHTEAFF. The chain uses TRBV19 and TRBJ1-1; 10 bases match TRBD1. The junction had 6 bases not matched to a gene; V was cut back by 5 bases and J by 3 bases. The CDR3 is 15 amino acids. Germline V gene data show CDR1 as LNHDA and CDR2 as SQIVND (reference sequence).

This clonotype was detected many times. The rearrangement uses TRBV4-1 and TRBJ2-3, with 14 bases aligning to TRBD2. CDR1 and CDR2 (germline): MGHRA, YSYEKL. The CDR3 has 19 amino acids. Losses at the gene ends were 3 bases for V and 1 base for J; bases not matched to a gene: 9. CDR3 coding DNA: TGCGCCAGCAGCCAGACCGGCCGGGGACTAGCGGGAGGCACAGATACGCAGTATTTT. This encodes CASSQTGRGLAGGTDTQYF.

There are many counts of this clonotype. This CDR3 reads CASSLRTGGANEQFF. DNA of the CDR3: TGTGCCAGCAGCCTACGTACGGGGGGTGCCAATGAGCAGTTCTTC. The J gene is TRBJ2-1, the V gene TRBV3-1, with 7 nucleotides matching TRBD2. Looked up from germline, CDR1 is LGHDT and CDR2 is YNNKEL (reference sequence). The ends lost 4 bases at V and 6 bases at J; junction bases unmatched: 9. The CDR3 totals 15 residues.

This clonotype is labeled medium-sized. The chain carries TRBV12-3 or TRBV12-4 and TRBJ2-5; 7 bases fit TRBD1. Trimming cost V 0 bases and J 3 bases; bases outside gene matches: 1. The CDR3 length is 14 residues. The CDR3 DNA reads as TGTGCCAGCAGTTTAGCGGACAGGAAAGAGACCCAGTACTTC. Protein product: CASSLADRKETQYF.

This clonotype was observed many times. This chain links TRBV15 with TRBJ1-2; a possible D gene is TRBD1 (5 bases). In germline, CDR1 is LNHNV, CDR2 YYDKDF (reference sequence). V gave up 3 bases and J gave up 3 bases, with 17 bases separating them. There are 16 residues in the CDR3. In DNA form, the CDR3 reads TGTGCCACCAGCAGCTCCTTAATCAGGGATGACTATGGCTACACCTTC. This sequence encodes CATSSSLIRDDYGYTF.

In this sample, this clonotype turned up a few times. Here the CDR3 reads CASSYDGTSKYEAFF. In DNA, the CDR3 is TGTGCCAGCAGTTACGATGGGACCTCGAAGTACGAAGCTTTCTTT. The rearrangement uses TRBV6-2 or TRBV6-3 and TRBJ1-1; possible D gene TRBD1, 5 bases. The V gene's germline CDR1 is MNHEY and CDR2 SVGEGT. The CDR3 sequence is 15 residues long. V was trimmed by 2 bases and J by 8 bases, leaving 18 bases between them.

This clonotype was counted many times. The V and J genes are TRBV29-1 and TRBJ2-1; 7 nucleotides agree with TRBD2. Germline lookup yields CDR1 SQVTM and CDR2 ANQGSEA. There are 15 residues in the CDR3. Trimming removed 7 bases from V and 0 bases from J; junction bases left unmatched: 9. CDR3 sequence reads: CSAVRGSGSYNEQFF. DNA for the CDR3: TGCAGCGCCGTGCGGGGGTCAGGCTCCTACAATGAGCAGTTCTTC.

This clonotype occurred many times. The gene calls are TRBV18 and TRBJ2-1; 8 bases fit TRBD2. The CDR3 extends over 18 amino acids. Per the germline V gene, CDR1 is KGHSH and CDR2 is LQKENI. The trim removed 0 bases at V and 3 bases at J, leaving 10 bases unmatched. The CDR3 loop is CASSPPVDRGGYYNEQFF. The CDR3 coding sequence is TGTGCCAGCTCACCACCGGTCGACCGGGGGGGCTACTACAATGAGCAGTTCTTC.

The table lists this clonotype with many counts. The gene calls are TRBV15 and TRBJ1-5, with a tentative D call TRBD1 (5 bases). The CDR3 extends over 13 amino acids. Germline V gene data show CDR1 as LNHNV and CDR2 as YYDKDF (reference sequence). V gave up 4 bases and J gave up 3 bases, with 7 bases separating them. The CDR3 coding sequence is TGTGCCACCAGCAAGGGACTCAATCAGCCCCAGCATTTT. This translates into CATSKGLNQPQHF.

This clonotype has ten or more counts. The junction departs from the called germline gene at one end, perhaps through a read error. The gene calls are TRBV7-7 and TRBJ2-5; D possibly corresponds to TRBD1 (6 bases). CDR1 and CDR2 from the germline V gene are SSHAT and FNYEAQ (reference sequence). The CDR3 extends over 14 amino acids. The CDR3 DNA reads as TGTGCTAGCAGCTTATATCAGGGGATTGAGACCCAGTACTTC. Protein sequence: CASSLYQGIETQYF.

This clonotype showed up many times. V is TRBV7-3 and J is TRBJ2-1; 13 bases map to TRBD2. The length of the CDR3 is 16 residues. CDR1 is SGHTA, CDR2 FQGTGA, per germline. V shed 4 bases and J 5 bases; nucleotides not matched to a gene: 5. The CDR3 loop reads CASSSPGLAGHNEQFF. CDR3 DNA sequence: TGTGCCAGCAGCTCCCCGGGACTAGCGGGACACAATGAGCAGTTCTTC.

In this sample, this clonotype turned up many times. This chain's CDR3 is CASSQGLNQPQHF. The CDR3 region has the DNA TGTGCCAGCAGCCAGGGCCTCAATCAGCCCCAGCATTTT. This chain joins TRBV14 and TRBJ1-5; the D is unclear. The germline V and J ends were trimmed by 3 bases and 3 bases, with 6 bases remaining between them. The CDR3 runs 13 residues. Germline values: CDR1 SGHDN, CDR2 FVKESK.

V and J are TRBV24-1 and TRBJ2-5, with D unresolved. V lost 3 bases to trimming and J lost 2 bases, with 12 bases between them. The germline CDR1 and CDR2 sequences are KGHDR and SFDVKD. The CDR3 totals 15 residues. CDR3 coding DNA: TGTGCCACCAGTGATCTACAAGGCGGACAAGAGACCCAGTACTTC. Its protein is CATSDLQGGQETQYF.

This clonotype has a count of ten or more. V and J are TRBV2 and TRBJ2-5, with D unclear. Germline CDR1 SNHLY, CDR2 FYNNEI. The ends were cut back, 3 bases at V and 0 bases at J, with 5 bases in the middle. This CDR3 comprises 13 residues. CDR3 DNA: TGTGCCAGCAGTGATGTCAACCAAGAGACCCAGTACTTC. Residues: CASSDVNQETQYF.

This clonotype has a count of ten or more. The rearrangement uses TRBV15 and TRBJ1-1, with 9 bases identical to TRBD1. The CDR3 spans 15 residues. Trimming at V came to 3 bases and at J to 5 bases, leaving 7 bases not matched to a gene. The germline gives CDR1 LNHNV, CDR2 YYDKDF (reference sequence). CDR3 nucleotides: TGTGCCACCAGCAGTTCCGGGACAGGGTTGACTGAAGCTTTCTTT. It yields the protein CATSSSGTGLTEAFF.

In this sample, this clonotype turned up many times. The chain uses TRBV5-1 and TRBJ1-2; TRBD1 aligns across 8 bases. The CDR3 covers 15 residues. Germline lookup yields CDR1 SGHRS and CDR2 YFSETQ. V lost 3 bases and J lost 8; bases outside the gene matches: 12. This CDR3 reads CASSSPTGGLRGYTF. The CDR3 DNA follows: TGCGCCAGCAGCTCGCCCACAGGGGGACTCCGCGGCTACACCTTC.

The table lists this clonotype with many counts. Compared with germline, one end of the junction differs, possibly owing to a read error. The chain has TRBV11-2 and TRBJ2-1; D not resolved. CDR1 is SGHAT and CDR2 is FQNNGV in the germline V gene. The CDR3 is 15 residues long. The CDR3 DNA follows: TGTGCCAGCAGCTTAGATAAGGGTTCCTGCAATGAGCAGTTCTTC. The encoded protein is CASSLDKGSCNEQFF.

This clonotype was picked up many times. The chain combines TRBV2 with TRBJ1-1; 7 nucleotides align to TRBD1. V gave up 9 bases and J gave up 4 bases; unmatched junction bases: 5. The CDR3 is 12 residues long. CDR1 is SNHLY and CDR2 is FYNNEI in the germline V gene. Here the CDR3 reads CASDRDSTEAFF. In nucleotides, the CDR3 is TGTGCCAGTGACCGGGACAGCACTGAAGCTTTCTTT.

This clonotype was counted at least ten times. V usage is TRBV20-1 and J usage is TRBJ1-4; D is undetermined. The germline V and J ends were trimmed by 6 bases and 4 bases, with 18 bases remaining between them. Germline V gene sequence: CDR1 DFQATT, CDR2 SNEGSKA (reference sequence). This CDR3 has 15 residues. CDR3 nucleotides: TGCAGTGCCCCCCCGGGAGGGTCGCGTAATGAAAAACTGTTTTTT. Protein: CSAPPGGSRNEKLFF.

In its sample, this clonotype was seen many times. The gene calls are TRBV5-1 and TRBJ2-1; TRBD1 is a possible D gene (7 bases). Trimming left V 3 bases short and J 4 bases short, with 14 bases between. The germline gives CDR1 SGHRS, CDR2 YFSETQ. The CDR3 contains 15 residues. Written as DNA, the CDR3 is TGCGCCAGCAGCTGGGGGGACAGAAATTACAATGAGCAGTTCTTC. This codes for CASSWGDRNYNEQFF.